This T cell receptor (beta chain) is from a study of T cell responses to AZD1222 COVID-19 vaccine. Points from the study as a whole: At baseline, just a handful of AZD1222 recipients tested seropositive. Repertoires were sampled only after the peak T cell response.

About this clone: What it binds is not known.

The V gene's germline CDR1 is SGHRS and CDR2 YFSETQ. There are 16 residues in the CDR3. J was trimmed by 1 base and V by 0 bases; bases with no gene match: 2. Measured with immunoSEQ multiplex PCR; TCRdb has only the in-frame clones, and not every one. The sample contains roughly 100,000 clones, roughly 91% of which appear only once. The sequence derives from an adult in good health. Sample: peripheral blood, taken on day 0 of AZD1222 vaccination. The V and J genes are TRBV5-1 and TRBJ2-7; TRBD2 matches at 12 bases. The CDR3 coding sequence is TGCGCCAGCAGCTTGGCCACTAGCGGGGGGTCCTACGAGCAGTACTTC. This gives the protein CASSLATSGGSYEQYF.